These 27 T cell receptor beta chains share one sample of origin, sequenced in a study of patients and donors after allogeneic stem cell transplantation. One entry per CDR3 protein results from TCRdb running MiXCR on the RT-PCR reads. The top ten clones hold roughly 6% of a sample with some 960,000 distinct CDR3 sequences, approximately 19% of them seen once. The sample taken for sequencing was blood, either unsorted or a sorted T cell fraction (not recorded which). The receptors stem from a human donor who was either an allogeneic HSCT recipient or a stem cell or donor lymphocyte infusion donor (not recorded which). It is not recorded whose cells these are; they may come from a transplant donor.

The chain is built from TRBV7-2 and TRBJ2-1; 7 bases agree with TRBD1. The CDR3 sequence is 13 residues long. Germline CDR1 SGHTA, CDR2 FQGNSA. Trimming cost V 4 bases and J 7 bases; bases outside gene matches: 4. CDR3 sequence reads: CASSYYRGNEQFF. The CDR3 DNA follows: TGTGCCAGCAGCTACTACAGGGGTAATGAGCAGTTCTTC.

The CDR3: CASSEGRGGLGEQYF. CDR3 nucleotides: TGTGCCAGCAGTGAAGGCCGGGGGGGCCTGGGGGAGCAGTACTTC. This chain joins TRBV6-1 and TRBJ2-7; 8 bases map to TRBD2. V shed 1 base and J 7 bases; nucleotides not matched to a gene: 9. From germline, CDR1 is MNHNS and CDR2 SASEGT. CDR3 length equals 15 residues.

The CDR3 sequence is CASRPANTEAFF. CDR3 DNA: TGTGCCAGCCGGCCAGCGAACACTGAAGCTTTCTTT. The chain joins TRBV5-8 to TRBJ1-1; D ambiguous. Germline CDR1 reads SGHTS; CDR2 reads YDEGEE. V dropped 7 bases and J dropped 1 base, with 8 bases sitting between them. This CDR3 has 12 amino acids.

This clonotype was picked up a small number of times. V and J are TRBV20-1 and TRBJ1-3; TRBD1 aligns across 9 bases. Trimming cost V 5 bases and J 3 bases; bases outside gene matches: 8. This CDR3 has 15 amino acids. The germline V gene has CDR1 DFQATT and CDR2 SNEGSKA (reference sequence). CDR3 region: CSAVPGQGGGNTIYF. The CDR3 DNA sequence: TGCAGTGCTGTCCCGGGACAGGGAGGTGGAAACACCATATATTTT.

There are a few counts of this clonotype. The chain is built from TRBV27 and TRBJ2-7, with D possibly being TRBD2 (5 bases). Per the germline V gene, CDR1 is MNHEY and CDR2 is SMNVEV (reference sequence). The CDR3 length is 14 residues. The V end was cut by 6 bases, the J end by 5 bases, with 17 bases between. This chain's CDR3 is CASSRGLTTNEQYF. In nucleotides, the CDR3 is TGTGCCAGCAGCCGAGGGCTGACCACGAACGAGCAGTACTTC.

The DNA for the CDR3 is TGCGCCAGCAGCCAAGATGGGGTTAACTACAATGAGCAGTTCTTC. Translated, it gives CASSQDGVNYNEQFF. The chain links TRBV4-3 to TRBJ2-1; D is undetermined. Germline loops: CDR1 LGHNA, CDR2 YSLEER. This CDR3 has 15 residues. Trimming removed 0 bases at V and 3 bases at J, with 9 bases between.

This clonotype was found a few times. The V and J genes are TRBV4-1 and TRBJ1-1; D not certain. CDR1 MGHRA and CDR2 YSYEKL come from the germline V gene. V was trimmed by 1 base and J by 1 base, leaving 7 bases between them. This CDR3 has 14 amino acids. Here the CDR3 reads CASSQAFKNTEAFF. For the CDR3, the DNA is TGCGCCAGCAGCCAAGCCTTCAAGAACACTGAAGCTTTCTTT.

Only a few counts were recorded for this clonotype. This chain connects TRBV30 to TRBJ2-3; D not resolved. CDR1 and CDR2 (germline): GTSNPN, SVGIG (reference sequence). V dropped 0 bases and J dropped 2 bases, with 6 bases sitting between them. The CDR3 covers 13 residues. This CDR3 is CAWSVKATDTQYF. For the CDR3, the DNA is TGTGCCTGGAGTGTAAAGGCCACAGATACGCAGTATTTT. Full variable domain (rest looked up from reference TRBV30 and TRBJ2-3): SQTIHQWPATLVQPVGSPLSLECTVEGTSNPNLYWYRQAAGRGLQLLFYSVGIGQISSEVPQNLSASRPQDRQFILSSKKLLLSDSGFYLCAWSVKATDTQYFGPGTRLTVL.

This clonotype was observed at least ten times. The J gene is TRBJ2-2, the V gene TRBV5-1; 10 bases align to TRBD2. Unmatched junction bases numbered 0, after V lost 0 bases and J lost 1 base. Germline V gene data show CDR1 as SGHRS and CDR2 as YFSETQ. The CDR3 has 16 residues. The CDR3 here is CASSLGTSGNTGELFF. The DNA for the CDR3 is TGCGCCAGCAGCTTGGGGACTAGCGGGAACACCGGGGAGCTGTTTTTT.

The V call is TRBV7-2, the J call TRBJ2-7; D not certain. Trimming took 5 bases from V and 5 from J, leaving 10 bases between them. Germline CDR1 and CDR2: SGHTA and FQGNSA. The CDR3 length is 12 residues. CDR3 loop: CASSLPPNEQYF. The CDR3 DNA sequence: TGTGCCAGCAGCCTGCCCCCTAACGAGCAGTACTTC.

This clonotype was detected a few times. The chain combines TRBV4-2 with TRBJ2-7; TRBD1 matches at 9 bases. This CDR3 spans 15 amino acids. The J segment lost 5 bases and the V segment lost 2 bases, leaving 7 bases of the junction unmatched. Looked up from germline, CDR1 is LGHNA and CDR2 is YNFKEQ. CDR3 DNA sequence: TGTGCCAGCAGCCAACTGGACAGGGGATCGGACGAGCAGTACTTC. Its translation is CASSQLDRGSDEQYF.

This clonotype was counted only a few times. The chain combines TRBV6-5 with TRBJ1-2, with D perhaps matching TRBD1 (6 bases). The CDR3 spans 14 residues. Germline-derived CDR1 and CDR2 are MNHEY and SVGAGI. With 2 bases removed from V and 2 bases from J, the gap between germline ends came to 9 bases. This CDR3 reads CASSYRQGNYGYTF. The CDR3 region has the DNA TGTGCCAGCAGTTACAGGCAGGGGAACTATGGCTACACCTTC.

This rearrangement joins TRBV5-6 to TRBJ2-1, with TRBD2 identical over 11 bases. The germline V gene encodes CDR1 SGHDT and CDR2 YYEEEE. V shed 4 bases, J shed 6 bases, and the junction held 12 bases outside the gene matches. This CDR3 is 17 amino acids long. CDR3: CASSADWGLAVCNEQFF. In DNA, the CDR3 is TGTGCCAGCAGCGCCGACTGGGGACTAGCGGTTTGCAATGAGCAGTTCTTC.

This clonotype was detected only a few times. J is TRBJ2-7 and V is TRBV2, with D perhaps being TRBD1 or TRBD2 (5 bases each). The CDR3 is 15 amino acids. Germline assignment: CDR1 SNHLY and CDR2 FYNNEI. The ends were cut back, 4 bases at V and 0 bases at J, with 13 bases in the middle. CDR3 residues: CASSGSAGSSYEQYF. The DNA of the CDR3 is TGTGCCAGCAGTGGGTCAGCAGGGAGCTCCTACGAGCAGTACTTC.

This clonotype was seen only a few times. The J gene is TRBJ2-2, the V gene TRBV11-3; D not resolved. Germline V CDR1 and CDR2: SGHNT, YENEEA. Trimming removed 0 bases at V and 3 bases at J, with 11 bases between. The length of the CDR3 is 16 residues. The CDR3 region has the DNA TGTGCCAGCAGCTTAGAGGCCAACGGGTACACCGGGGAGCTGTTTTTT. Translated: CASSLEANGYTGELFF. The complete variable domain, with remaining parts taken from reference TRBV11-3 and TRBJ2-2, reads EAGVVQSPRYKIIEKKQPVAFWCNPISGHNTLYWYLQNLGQGPELLIRYENEEAVDDSQLPKDRFSAERLKGVDSTLKIQPAELGDSAVYLCASSLEANGYTGELFFGEGSRLTVL.

The CDR3 region is CASSFLRGVGNSNQPQHF. CDR3 nucleotide sequence: TGCGCCAGCAGCTTCCTCCGTGGGGTCGGAAATAGCAATCAGCCCCAGCATTTT. The genes are TRBV5-1 and TRBJ1-5; D is unclear. Germline CDR1 SGHRS, CDR2 YFSETQ. The V end was cut by 2 bases, the J end by 0 bases, with 18 bases between. CDR3 length equals 18 residues.

The CDR3 nucleotides read TGTGCCACCAGTGATGACTTGGGACAGGGGCTTTACGAGCAGTACTTC. Protein: CATSDDLGQGLYEQYF. The rearrangement joins TRBV24-1 to TRBJ2-7; TRBD1 aligns across 10 bases. CDR1 is KGHDR, CDR2 SFDVKD, per germline. V shed 3 bases, J shed 4 bases, and the junction held 8 bases outside the gene matches. CDR3 length: 16 amino acids.

The sample holds a few counts of this clonotype. The rearrangement uses TRBV29-1 and TRBJ2-1, with 7 bases lining up with TRBD1. Germline CDR1 and CDR2: SQVTM and ANQGSEA. The CDR3 sequence is 14 residues long. V shed 7 bases, J shed 2 bases, and the junction held 8 bases outside the gene matches. In DNA, the CDR3 is TGCAGCGCCGGCGGACAGGAGACCTACAATGAGCAGTTCTTC. It encodes CSAGGQETYNEQFF.

This clonotype has only a few counts. The chain couples TRBV5-1 to TRBJ2-1, with D perhaps matching TRBD2 (5 bases). The CDR3 runs 19 residues. Germline values: CDR1 SGHRS, CDR2 YFSETQ. V dropped 0 bases and J dropped 10 bases, with 29 bases sitting between them. The DNA of the CDR3 is TGCGCCAGCAGCTTGGCAGGTTTCCCGACCGGGTCCCAGCGAGGGGAGCAGTTCTTC. It is translated as CASSLAGFPTGSQRGEQFF.

This clonotype was detected only a few times. This chain joins TRBV27 and TRBJ1-4, with TRBD1 matching 7 bases. Per germline, CDR1 MNHEY and CDR2 SMNVEV (reference sequence). V dropped 5 bases and J dropped 6; count of bases not matched to a gene: 12. The CDR3 extends over 16 amino acids. Here the CDR3 reads CASSPRIVGGHEKLFF. CDR3 sequence (DNA): TGTGCCAGCAGTCCACGGATCGTAGGGGGCCATGAAAAACTGTTTTTT.

The rearrangement uses TRBV6-1 and TRBJ1-2; 8 bases map to TRBD1. CDR1 and CDR2 from the germline V gene are MNHNS and SASEGT. With V trimmed by 1 base and J by 12 bases, 10 bases remained unmatched. The CDR3 has 14 amino acids. CDR3 amino acids: CASSEGDRLRYNTF. The CDR3 nucleotides are TGTGCCAGCAGTGAAGGGGACAGGTTAAGGTACAACACCTTC.

This clonotype was picked up a small number of times. This chain links TRBV6-1 with TRBJ1-1, with D perhaps TRBD1 (5 bases). The germline V and J ends were trimmed by 6 bases and 6 bases, with 20 bases remaining between them. CDR1 is MNHNS, CDR2 SASEGT, per germline. The CDR3 sequence is 15 residues long. CDR3 loop: CASSLHGKGSPEAFF. The CDR3 coding sequence is TGTGCCAGCAGCCTCCATGGGAAGGGGTCCCCTGAAGCTTTCTTT.

This clonotype was seen once. The V gene is TRBV19, the J gene TRBJ1-6; D ambiguous. V gave up 3 bases and J gave up 7 bases, with 1 base separating them. Germline-derived CDR1 and CDR2 are LNHDA and SQIVND (reference sequence). The CDR3 covers 11 residues. CDR3 protein: CASSMNSPLHF. Here the CDR3 DNA reads TGTGCCAGTAGTATGAATTCACCCCTCCACTTT. Full variable domain (missing parts from reference TRBV19 and TRBJ1-6): DGGITQSPKYLFRKEGQNVTLSCEQNLNHDAMYWYRQDPGQGLRLIYYSQIVNDFQKGDIAEGYSVSREKKESFPLTVTSAQKNPTAFYLCASSMNSPLHFGNGTRLTVT.

The chain links TRBV5-1 to TRBJ2-1; 11 positions match TRBD2. Trimming removed 4 bases from V and 6 bases from J; junction bases left unmatched: 6. Germline CDR1 and CDR2: SGHRS and YFSETQ. CDR3 size: 15 residues. As DNA, the CDR3 is TGCGCCAGCAGCCTGACTAGCGGGGAGCTCAATGAGCAGTTCTTC. This gives the protein CASSLTSGELNEQFF. Full variable domain (outside the CDR3, taken from reference TRBV5-1 and TRBJ2-1): KAGVTQTPRYLIKTRGQQVTLSCSPISGHRSVSWYQQTPGQGLQFLFEYFSETQRNKGNFPGRFSGRQFSNSRSEMNVSTLELGDSALYLCASSLTSGELNEQFFGPGTRLTVL.

The chain joins TRBV5-6 to TRBJ2-1; 7 nucleotides align to TRBD1. CDR1 is SGHDT, CDR2 YYEEEE, per germline. Trimming cost V 2 bases and J 3 bases; bases outside gene matches: 8. The CDR3 is 16 residues long. DNA of the CDR3: TGTGCCAGCAGCTTCGGACAGGTTCTCATCTACAATGAGCAGTTCTTC. Translating gives CASSFGQVLIYNEQFF. The entire variable domain, with the rest obtained from reference TRBV5-6 and TRBJ2-1, is as follows: DAGVTQSPTHLIKTRGQQVTLRCSPKSGHDTVSWYQQALGQGPQFIFQYYEEEERQRGNFPDRFSGHQFPNYSSELNVNALLLGDSALYLCASSFGQVLIYNEQFFGPGTRLTVL.

This clonotype was seen more than once but under ten times. This rearrangement joins TRBV7-2 to TRBJ2-5; 14 bases are shared with TRBD2. The germline CDR1 and CDR2 sequences are SGHTA and FQGNSA. V gave up 5 bases and J gave up 7 bases; unmatched junction bases: 6. The CDR3 spans 15 residues. The CDR3 loop reads CASSPIGLAGGTQYF. DNA for the CDR3: TGTGCCAGCAGCCCGATCGGACTAGCGGGGGGGACCCAGTACTTC.

The chain combines TRBV7-9 with TRBJ2-5; 14 bases match TRBD2. The CDR3 consists of 15 residues. In germline, CDR1 is SEHNR, CDR2 FQNEAQ (reference sequence). V lost 5 bases, J lost 6 bases, and 5 bases stayed unmatched. The CDR3 spells CASSPGTSGGKTQYF. In DNA, the CDR3 is TGTGCCAGCAGCCCCGGGACTAGCGGGGGCAAGACCCAGTACTTC.